The next 19 T cell receptor beta chains were all read from a single sample in a study of long-term antiretroviral therapy in people with HIV. Samples were assayed with immunoSEQ v3.0 at survey level. Clones were read by immunoSEQ multiplex PCR, and TCRdb kept only the in-frame ones, dropping some. The sample shows some 16,000 clones, 80% to 95% of them seen only once. Here the sequenced sample was unsorted PBMCs, taken 0.6 years after starting antiretroviral therapy. These receptor sequences come from a woman in her 40s with HIV.

The chain couples TRBV27 to TRBJ2-2, with 11 bases aligning to TRBD1. Germline V CDR1 and CDR2: MNHEY, SMNVEV (reference sequence). The CDR3 has 16 amino acids. V trimming: 4 bases; J trimming: 6 bases; junction bases outside the gene matches: 7. CDR3 region: CASSSGTGGSAGELFF. The CDR3 DNA reads as TGTGCCAGCAGTTCTGGGACAGGGGGATCCGCCGGGGAGCTGTTTTTT.

The chain couples TRBV2 to TRBJ2-5, with a tentative D call TRBD2 (7 bases). Germline CDR1 reads SNHLY; CDR2 reads FYNNEI. V dropped 10 bases and J dropped 10 bases, with 22 bases sitting between them. The CDR3 totals 13 residues. CDR3 protein: CATGGPPRFDQYF. CDR3 sequence (DNA): TGTGCCACCGGGGGGCCCCCGCGCTTCGACCAGTACTTC.

This clone was picked up a small number of times. The chain's CDR3 is CASSYSSQDEQYF. CDR3 coding DNA: TGTGCCAGCAGCTACAGTTCCCAAGACGAGCAGTACTTC. V and J are TRBV7-9 and TRBJ2-7; D call uncertain. This CDR3 region has 13 residues. Germline CDR1 reads SEHNR; CDR2 reads FQNEAQ (reference sequence). Trimming took 4 bases from V and 5 from J, leaving 12 bases between them. Supplemented by reference TRBV7-9 and TRBJ2-7, the full variable domain reads DTGVSQNPRHKITKRGQNVTFRCDPISEHNRLYWYRQTLGQGPEFLTYFQNEAQLEKSRLLSDRFSAERPKGSFSTLEIQRTEQGDSAMYLCASSYSSQDEQYFGPGTRLTVT.

The chain combines TRBV19 with TRBJ1-2; perhaps TRBD1 as D (5 bases). Germline CDR1 and CDR2: LNHDA and SQIVND (reference sequence). This CDR3 contains 14 residues. Trimming shortened V by 5 bases and J by 2 bases, and 12 bases separated the two germline ends. The CDR3 DNA sequence: TGTGCCAGTAGTTGGTCCAGGGAAAACTATGGCTACACCTTC. Translating gives CASSWSRENYGYTF.

The CDR3 nucleotides read TGTGCCAGCAGGGATATCGGACGGATTAACTATGGCTACACCTTC. It codes for CASRDIGRINYGYTF. The chain couples TRBV6-1 to TRBJ1-2; D uncertain. This CDR3 is built from 15 residues. Trimming left V 6 bases short and J 1 base short, with 15 bases between. The germline V gene encodes CDR1 MNHNS and CDR2 SASEGT.

This chain connects TRBV2 to TRBJ2-5; no firm D call. Trimming removed 5 bases from V and 0 bases from J, with 4 bases in between. Per the germline V gene, CDR1 is SNHLY and CDR2 is FYNNEI. The CDR3 consists of 12 residues. The CDR3 DNA reads TGTGCCAGCAGTTTCAACCAAGAGACCCAGTACTTC. Translating it yields CASSFNQETQYF.

As DNA, the CDR3 is TGTGCCTGGAGTCCCGGACCTGCTAACTATGGCTACACCTTC. Residues: CAWSPGPANYGYTF. The V and J genes are TRBV30 and TRBJ1-2; D not certain. The CDR3 has 14 amino acids. Germline CDR1 is GTSNPN and CDR2 is SVGIG (reference sequence). V was cut by 2 bases and J by 0 bases, with 10 bases left in between.

The chain links TRBV6-5 to TRBJ1-2, with D tentatively TRBD1 (5 bases). Germline CDR1 reads MNHEY; CDR2 reads SVGAGI. Trimming took off 2 bases at V and 6 bases at J, with 10 bases between the two ends. This CDR3 spans 13 amino acids. CDR3 DNA: TGTGCCAGCAGTTACAGGGGATGGGATGGCTACACCTTC. Its protein is CASSYRGWDGYTF.

The chain is built from TRBV19 and TRBJ1-2; TRBD1 matches at 7 bases. CDR1 and CDR2 from the germline V gene are LNHDA and SQIVND (reference sequence). CDR3 size: 14 residues. V lost 6 bases to trimming and J lost 2 bases; unmatched junction nucleotides: 6. CDR3 loop: CASSKGAENYGYTF. The DNA for the CDR3 is TGTGCCAGTAGCAAGGGGGCAGAGAACTATGGCTACACCTTC.

V usage is TRBV29-1 and J usage is TRBJ1-3; no definite D call. This CDR3 is 14 amino acids long. The germline V gene has CDR1 SQVTM and CDR2 ANQGSEA. The CDR3 DNA sequence: TGCAGTATTGACCGACGTGGACCCGGAAACACCATATATTTT. Its protein is CSIDRRGPGNTIYF.

This chain joins TRBV19 and TRBJ2-2, with TRBD2 as a possible D gene (6 bases). There are 17 residues in the CDR3. Germline V gene sequence: CDR1 LNHDA, CDR2 SQIVND (reference sequence). Trimming took off 2 bases at V and 5 bases at J, with 18 bases between the two ends. CDR3 sequence: CASSIRRRGLWTGELFF. The CDR3 region has the DNA TGTGCCAGTAGTATAAGACGCCGGGGGTTATGGACCGGGGAGCTGTTTTTT. Full variable domain (remainder filled in from reference TRBV19 and TRBJ2-2): DGGITQSPKYLFRKEGQNVTLSCEQNLNHDAMYWYRQDPGQGLRLIYYSQIVNDFQKGDIAEGYSVSREKKESFPLTVTSAQKNPTAFYLCASSIRRRGLWTGELFFGEGSRLTVL.

The CDR3 region is CASRIGQGRIETQYF. The CDR3 DNA follows: TGTGCCAGTAGGATTGGACAGGGGAGAATAGAGACCCAGTACTTC. This rearrangement joins TRBV19 to TRBJ2-5, with 9 bases that match TRBD1. The CDR3 spans 15 residues. Germline CDR1 reads LNHDA; CDR2 reads SQIVND (reference sequence). V lost 6 bases to trimming and J lost 4 bases; unmatched junction nucleotides: 9.

The chain combines TRBV28 with TRBJ1-1; D call uncertain. CDR3 length: 14 amino acids. Germline V lookup: CDR1 MDHEN, CDR2 SYDVKM. Trimming shortened V by 2 bases and J by 0 bases, and 7 bases separated the two germline ends. The CDR3 loop is CASSLAGMNTEAFF. The DNA of the CDR3 is TGTGCCAGCAGTTTAGCGGGGATGAACACTGAAGCTTTCTTT.

J is TRBJ1-2 and V is TRBV9; tentative D call: TRBD1 (6 bases). The CDR3 is 14 residues long. In germline, CDR1 is SGDLS, CDR2 YYNGEE. Trimming removed 0 bases at V and 2 bases at J, with 8 bases between. The CDR3 DNA reads TGTGCCAGCAGCGTAGGAACAGGGAACTATGGCTACACCTTC. It yields the protein CASSVGTGNYGYTF.

The chain combines TRBV27 with TRBJ2-6, with D possibly matching TRBD1 (5 bases). Germline loops: CDR1 MNHEY, CDR2 SMNVEV (reference sequence). V gave up 6 bases and J gave up 4 bases, with 13 bases separating them. The CDR3 spans 15 residues. The CDR3 nucleotides are TGTGCCAGCAGCGCCCAGGGTGCAGGGGCCAACGTCCTGACTTTC. Translating it yields CASSAQGAGANVLTF.

This clone has a single count. The rearrangement links TRBV5-1 to TRBJ1-2; 7 bases fit TRBD1. The CDR3 loop spans 15 amino acids. Germline V gene sequence: CDR1 SGHRS, CDR2 YFSETQ. V lost 5 bases to trimming and J lost 4 bases; unmatched junction nucleotides: 11. The CDR3 sequence is CASRPTGTAFYGYTF. Written as DNA, the CDR3 is TGCGCCAGCAGACCCACCGGGACAGCCTTCTATGGCTACACCTTC.

The chain has TRBV5-1 and TRBJ2-2, with unresolved D. Germline loops: CDR1 SGHRS, CDR2 YFSETQ. The CDR3 contains 15 residues. Trimming left V 1 base short and J 1 base short, with 8 bases between. DNA of the CDR3: TGCGCCAGCAGCTTGCCCACAGAGAACACCGGGGAGCTGTTTTTT. Protein product: CASSLPTENTGELFF.

This chain joins TRBV5-1 and TRBJ1-2, with 7 bases identical to TRBD1. This CDR3 has 13 residues. Germline V lookup: CDR1 SGHRS, CDR2 YFSETQ. V trimming: 0 bases; J trimming: 8 bases; junction bases outside the gene matches: 4. In DNA, the CDR3 is TGCGCCAGCAGCTTGGGACAGGGAGGAGGCTACACCTTC. Protein product: CASSLGQGGGYTF.

The chain employs TRBV6-6 and TRBJ2-7; TRBD2 might be the D (7 bases). This CDR3 region has 16 residues. Germline loops: CDR1 MNHNY, CDR2 SVGAGI (reference sequence). Trimming took off 2 bases at V and 0 bases at J, with 14 bases between the two ends. In DNA form, the CDR3 reads TGTGCCAGCAGTTACAGTAGGGGGGGGAGCTCCTACGAGCAGTACTTC. It translates to CASSYSRGGSSYEQYF.